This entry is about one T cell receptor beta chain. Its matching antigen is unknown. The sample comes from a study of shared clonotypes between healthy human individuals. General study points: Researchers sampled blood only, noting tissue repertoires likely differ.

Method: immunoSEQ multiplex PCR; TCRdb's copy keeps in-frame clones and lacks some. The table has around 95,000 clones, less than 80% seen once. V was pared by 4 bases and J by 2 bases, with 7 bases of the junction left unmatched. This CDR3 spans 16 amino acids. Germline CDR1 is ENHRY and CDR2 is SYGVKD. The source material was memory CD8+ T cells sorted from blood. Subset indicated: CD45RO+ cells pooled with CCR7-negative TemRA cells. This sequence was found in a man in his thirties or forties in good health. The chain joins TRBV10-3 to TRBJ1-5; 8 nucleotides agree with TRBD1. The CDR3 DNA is TGTGCCATCAGTGGACACCCGGGACAGGGCAATCAGCCCCAGCATTTT. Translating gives CAISGHPGQGNQPQHF.